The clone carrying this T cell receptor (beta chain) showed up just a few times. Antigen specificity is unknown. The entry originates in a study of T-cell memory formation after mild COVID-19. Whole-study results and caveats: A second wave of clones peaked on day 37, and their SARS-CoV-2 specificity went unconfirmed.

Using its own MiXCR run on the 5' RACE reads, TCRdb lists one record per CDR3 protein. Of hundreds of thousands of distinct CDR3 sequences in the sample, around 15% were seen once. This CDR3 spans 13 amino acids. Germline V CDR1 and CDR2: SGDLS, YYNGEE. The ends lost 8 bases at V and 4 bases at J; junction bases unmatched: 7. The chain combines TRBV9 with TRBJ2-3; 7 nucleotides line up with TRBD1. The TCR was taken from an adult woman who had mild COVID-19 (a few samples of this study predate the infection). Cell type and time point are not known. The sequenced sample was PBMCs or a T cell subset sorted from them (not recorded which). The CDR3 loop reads CASQQGDPDTQYF. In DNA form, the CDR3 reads TGTGCCAGTCAGCAGGGGGACCCAGATACGCAGTATTTT. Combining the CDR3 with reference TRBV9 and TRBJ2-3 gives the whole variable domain DSGVTQTPKHLITATGQRVTLRCSPRSGDLSVYWYQQSLDQGLQFLIQYYNGEERAKGNILERFSAQQFPDLHSELNLSSLELGDSALYFCASQQGDPDTQYFGPGTRLTVL.